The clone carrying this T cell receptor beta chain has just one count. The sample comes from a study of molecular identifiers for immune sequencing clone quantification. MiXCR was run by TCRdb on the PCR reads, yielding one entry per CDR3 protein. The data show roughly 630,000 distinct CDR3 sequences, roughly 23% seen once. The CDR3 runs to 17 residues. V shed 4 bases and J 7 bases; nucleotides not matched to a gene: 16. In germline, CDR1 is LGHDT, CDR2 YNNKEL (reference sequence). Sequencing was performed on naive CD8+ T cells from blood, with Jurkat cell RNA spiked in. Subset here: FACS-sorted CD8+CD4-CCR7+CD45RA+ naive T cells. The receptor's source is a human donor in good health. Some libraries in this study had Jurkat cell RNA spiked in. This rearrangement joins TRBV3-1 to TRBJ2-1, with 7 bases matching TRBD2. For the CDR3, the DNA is TGTGCCAGCAGCCGGTCCTCAGCGGGAATAAGTTTGAATGAGCAGTTCTTC. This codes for CASSRSSAGISLNEQFF.